This passage covers 10 T cell receptor beta chains from one sample sequenced in a study of CD4 T cells in relation to SARS-CoV-2 and coronaviruses. This table comes from immunoSEQ multiplex PCR, and its TCRdb copy is limited to in-frame clones, with some not included. The sample contains about 19,000 clones, 60% to 85% of which appear only once. The antigens for these receptors are not known. CD4+ T cells from unexposed donors were obtained before the COVID-19 pandemic (2011-2018). Isolation of CD4+ T cells took place after roughly nine days in culture. The sample comprised CD4+ T cells from PBMCs, cultured in vitro. The receptors were sampled from a human donor in good health.

V usage is TRBV7-2 and J usage is TRBJ2-6; tentative D call: TRBD1 (5 bases). There are 16 residues in the CDR3. V was pared by 5 bases and J by 0 bases, with 11 bases between. The germline V gene has CDR1 SGHTA and CDR2 FQGNSA. Here the CDR3 DNA reads TGTGCCAGCAGCCTTAGACAGACCTCTGGGGCCAACGTCCTGACTTTC. Translating it yields CASSLRQTSGANVLTF.

The CDR3 sequence is CASSRGAQLMYNEQFF. The CDR3 DNA reads as TGTGCCAGCTCACGCGGGGCACAACTGATGTACAATGAGCAGTTCTTC. This chain joins TRBV18 and TRBJ2-1, with D perhaps matching TRBD2 (6 bases). With 4 bases removed from V and 4 bases from J, the gap between germline ends came to 17 bases. CDR3 length equals 16 residues. Germline lookup yields CDR1 KGHSH and CDR2 LQKENI.

The genes are TRBV24-1 and TRBJ1-5, with D maybe TRBD1 (5 bases). CDR3 length: 18 amino acids. V was shortened by 0 bases and J by 7 bases, with 21 bases between the two germline ends. The germline gives CDR1 KGHDR, CDR2 SFDVKD. CDR3: CATSDLSILRGRGQPQHF. CDR3 nucleotide sequence: TGTGCCACCAGTGATTTGTCAATCTTGAGGGGTCGAGGGCAGCCCCAGCATTTT.

This clone was recorded once. The rearrangement joins TRBV7-9 to TRBJ1-2; D is undetermined. The CDR3 totals 12 residues. In germline, CDR1 is SEHNR, CDR2 FQNEAQ (reference sequence). Trimming shortened V by 1 base and J by 8 bases, and 8 bases separated the two germline ends. CDR3 amino acids: CASSLDTGGYTF. In nucleotides, the CDR3 is TGTGCCAGCAGCTTAGATACGGGGGGCTACACCTTC.

J is TRBJ2-7 and V is TRBV19; 8 bases agree with TRBD2. Germline V gene data show CDR1 as LNHDA and CDR2 as SQIVND (reference sequence). The CDR3 consists of 15 residues. V lost 1 base to trimming and J lost 7 bases; unmatched junction nucleotides: 9. CDR3 residues: CASSIGTSLRGEQYF. CDR3 coding DNA: TGTGCCAGTAGTATAGGGACTAGCCTTCGAGGGGAGCAGTACTTC.

This chain joins TRBV2 and TRBJ2-3, with D possibly TRBD1 on 6 matching bases. The CDR3 length is 11 residues. Trimming cost V 3 bases and J 10 bases, with 8 bases left between them. Germline lookup yields CDR1 SNHLY and CDR2 FYNNEI. CDR3 DNA sequence: TGTGCCAGCAGTGATGAGGGGGCGCAGTATTTT. Encoded protein: CASSDEGAQYF.

The CDR3 spells CAISGQGQETQYF. The CDR3 DNA follows: TGTGCCATCTCAGGACAGGGCCAAGAGACCCAGTACTTC. The chain recombines TRBV10-3 with TRBJ2-5; TRBD1 aligns across 8 bases. CDR1 is ENHRY, CDR2 SYGVKD, per germline. The CDR3 runs 13 residues. V was clipped by 8 bases and J by 1 base; unmatched bases: 3.

The chain joins TRBV7-9 to TRBJ1-4, with D tentatively TRBD1 (5 bases). Germline CDR1 and CDR2: SEHNR and FQNEAQ (reference sequence). The CDR3 contains 15 residues. The V and J ends lost 1 base and 4 bases respectively, with 10 bases between them. The CDR3: CASSLGEGINEKLFF. CDR3 coding DNA: TGTGCCAGCAGCTTAGGAGAGGGGATTAATGAAAAACTGTTTTTT. The variable domain in full, completed from reference TRBV7-9 and TRBJ1-4, reads DTGVSQNPRHKITKRGQNVTFRCDPISEHNRLYWYRQTLGQGPEFLTYFQNEAQLEKSRLLSDRFSAERPKGSFSTLEIQRTEQGDSAMYLCASSLGEGINEKLFFGSGTQLSVL.

The CDR3 region is CASSLEVGNTEAFF. CDR3 coding DNA: TGTGCCAGCAGCTTAGAGGTGGGGAACACTGAAGCTTTCTTT. The rearrangement uses TRBV7-2 and TRBJ1-1; D is unclear. In germline, CDR1 is SGHTA, CDR2 FQGNSA. CDR3 size: 14 residues. Trimming took off 1 base at V and 1 base at J, with 7 bases between the two ends.

This clone was detected only once. This chain connects TRBV5-1 to TRBJ2-1; 7 positions match TRBD1. V was pared by 4 bases and J by 1 base, with 11 bases of the junction left unmatched. This CDR3 has 17 amino acids. CDR1 SGHRS and CDR2 YFSETQ come from the germline V gene. The CDR3 is CASSPGQVKWSYNEQFF. The DNA for the CDR3 is TGCGCCAGCAGCCCCGGACAGGTAAAATGGTCCTACAATGAGCAGTTCTTC.